The rows below give T cell receptor beta chains drawn from one sample of a study of OX40 agonist ivuxolimab in advanced cancers. Some clones are missing from TCRdb's copy, which holds only in-frame ones; the method was immunoSEQ multiplex PCR. The sample has 48,000 or so clones, over 80% seen once; the top ten hold 1.2%. Sequenced here: CD4+ or CD8+ T cells sorted from blood, sampled in a trial of the OX40 agonist ivuxolimab. These receptors were taken from an adult with an advanced solid tumor such as melanoma, head and neck, liver or kidney cancer. The CDR3 runs from the conserved cysteine through the conserved F or W. Each record gives: V gene, D gene, clone size, J gene, CDR3 protein, CDR3 DNA. A D gene is named only where the DNA matches it firmly. Rows may omit the clone size; those that give it use once, few, many or a size class.

>TRBV7-8|.|.|TRBJ1-2
CASSLGIDNYGYTF
TGTGCCAGCAGCCTAGGCATTGATAACTATGGCTACACCTTC
>TRBV7-2|.|.|TRBJ2-5
CASSLRSTGGETQYF
TGTGCCAGCAGCTTACGATCCACCGGGGGAGAGACCCAGTACTTC
>TRBV7-2|.|.|TRBJ1-2
CASSLGTEYGYTF
TGTGCCAGCAGCTTAGGGACAGAATATGGCTACACCTTC
>TRBV5-1|.|once|TRBJ2-2
CASSLVVTGELFF
TGCGCCAGCAGCTTGGTAGTCACCGGGGAGCTGTTTTTT
>TRBV7-2|.|.|TRBJ1-4
CASSLAGSREKLFF
TGTGCCAGCAGCTTGGCAGGAAGTAGGGAAAAACTGTTTTTT
>TRBV7-2|TRBD1|.|TRBJ1-2
CASSFGRQGARGYTF
TGTGCCAGCAGCTTTGGGAGACAGGGGGCTAGAGGCTACACCTTC
>TRBV7-2|TRBD1|.|TRBJ1-1
CASSQQQGGKAFF
TGTGCCAGCAGCCAGCAACAGGGGGGGAAAGCTTTCTTT
>TRBV5-1|.|.|TRBJ1-1
CASSLARDNMNTEAFF
TGCGCCAGCAGCTTGGCCAGGGACAACATGAACACTGAAGCTTTCTTT
>TRBV2|TRBD1|.|TRBJ1-2
CASSAETGTYTF
TGTGCCAGCAGTGCTGAGACAGGGACCTACACCTTC
>TRBV4-3|.|.|TRBJ2-3
CASSQGLADTQYF
TGCGCCAGCAGCCAAGGTCTTGCAGATACGCAGTATTTT
>TRBV7-2|.|.|TRBJ2-7
CASSLSPGYEQYF
TGTGCCAGCAGCTTAAGTCCAGGGTACGAGCAGTACTTC
>TRBV29-1|.|.|TRBJ1-2
CSVGWQGLGYGYTF
TGCAGCGTTGGATGGCAGGGGTTGGGGTATGGCTACACCTTC
>TRBV9|TRBD1|once|TRBJ1-1
CASSLQGTNTEAFF
TGTGCCAGCAGCTTACAGGGGACGAACACTGAAGCTTTCTTT
>TRBV6-5|.|.|TRBJ1-2
CASTPGYGYTF
TGTGCCAGCACCCCAGGCTATGGCTACACCTTC
>TRBV11-2|.|.|TRBJ2-3
CASSPPGSRGTQYF
TGTGCCAGCAGCCCACCCGGGAGTAGAGGTACGCAGTATTTT
>TRBV6-1|.|.|TRBJ1-5
CASRRGNRGGQPQHF
TGTGCCAGCAGGAGGGGCAACCGGGGAGGTCAGCCCCAGCATTTT
>TRBV19|.|.|TRBJ2-1
CASSTWVRPGNEQFF
TGTGCCAGTAGTACATGGGTCCGGCCGGGGAATGAGCAGTTCTTC
>TRBV7-2|.|.|TRBJ2-7
CASTQGLPYEQYF
TGTGCCAGCACCCAGGGACTTCCCTACGAGCAGTACTTC
>TRBV5-6|TRBD1|.|TRBJ2-3
CASSPGTGRTDTQYF
TGTGCCAGCAGCCCTGGGACAGGGAGAACAGATACGCAGTATTTT
>TRBV2|.|once|TRBJ2-7
CASSVDWSSYEQYF
TGTGCCAGCAGTGTAGATTGGAGCTCCTACGAGCAGTACTTC
>TRBV18|.|few|TRBJ2-1
CASSPPGRGTHNEQFF
TGTGCCAGCTCACCACCGGGTAGGGGGACCCACAATGAGCAGTTCTTC
>TRBV2|TRBD1|.|TRBJ1-5
CASSRRPGQLNQPQHF
TGTGCCAGCAGCCGCCGACCGGGACAGCTCAATCAGCCCCAGCATTTT
>TRBV6-1|TRBD1|.|TRBJ2-1
CASSETGVYNEQFF
TGTGCCAGCAGTGAAACAGGGGTGTACAATGAGCAGTTCTTC
>TRBV7-2|.|.|TRBJ1-3
CASSLNGPGTSGNTIYF
TGTGCCAGCAGCTTAAATGGGCCCGGGACCTCTGGAAACACCATATATTTT
>TRBV11-1|.|.|TRBJ1-1
CASSLEVSVSTEAFF
TGTGCCAGCAGCTTAGAGGTCTCGGTATCCACTGAAGCTTTCTTT
>TRBV29-1|.|.|TRBJ2-1
CSVVPAPNEQFF
TGCAGCGTTGTCCCCGCACCCAATGAGCAGTTCTTC
>TRBV10-2|TRBD2|once|TRBJ2-1
CASSPPFTSRGELNEQFF
TGCGCCAGCAGTCCGCCGTTTACCAGTCGGGGGGAACTTAATGAGCAGTTCTTC
>TRBV15|TRBD1|.|TRBJ2-7
CATSRDPSGGYEQYF
TGTGCCACCAGCAGAGACCCATCAGGGGGCTACGAGCAGTACTTC
>TRBV7-2|TRBD1|.|TRBJ2-6
CASSWDSSGANVLTF
TGTGCCAGCAGCTGGGACAGCTCTGGGGCCAACGTCCTGACTTTC
>TRBV29-1|TRBD2|.|TRBJ2-2
CSVRTSGTGELFF
TGCAGCGTCCGGACTAGCGGGACCGGGGAGCTGTTTTTT
>TRBV5-1|.|.|TRBJ1-6
CASATLDSNNSPLHF
TGCGCCAGCGCAACCCTGGACAGCAATAATTCACCCCTCCACTTT
>TRBV12-5|TRBD1|.|TRBJ2-7
CASGPGQGAWGLYEQYF
TGTGCTAGTGGTCCCGGACAGGGGGCGTGGGGCCTCTACGAGCAGTACTTC
>TRBV5-4|TRBD1|.|TRBJ1-1
CASRKLTGEAEAFF
TGTGCCAGCCGGAAATTGACAGGGGAAGCTGAAGCTTTCTTT
>TRBV27|TRBD1|.|TRBJ1-5
CASSLSRGLQPQHF
TGTGCCAGCAGTTTAAGCAGGGGGCTTCAGCCCCAGCATTTT
>TRBV7-2|.|.|TRBJ2-3
CASSSERVSDTQYF
TGTGCCAGCAGCTCCGAGCGTGTGTCAGATACGCAGTATTTT
>TRBV7-6|.|.|TRBJ2-7
CASRGGEGKGYEQYF
TGTGCCAGCAGGGGAGGAGAGGGGAAGGGCTACGAGCAGTACTTC
>TRBV2|.|.|TRBJ2-3
CASSEVLQADTQYF
TGTGCCAGCAGTGAGGTATTACAGGCAGATACGCAGTATTTT
>TRBV6-5|.|.|TRBJ1-1
CASSYVGGQGTEAFF
TGTGCCAGCAGTTACGTGGGTGGGCAAGGCACTGAAGCTTTCTTT
>TRBV2|.|.|TRBJ2-3
CASSELQGFTDTQYF
TGTGCCAGCAGTGAATTGCAGGGGTTCACAGATACGCAGTATTTT
>TRBV7-8|.|.|TRBJ1-1
CASSRTENTEAFF
TGTGCCAGCAGCAGGACAGAGAACACTGAAGCTTTCTTT
>TRBV19|.|.|TRBJ1-1
CASFYRGTNTEAFF
TGTGCCAGCTTCTACAGAGGGACTAACACTGAAGCTTTCTTT
>TRBV2|.|.|TRBJ2-7
CASSELGADAYEQYF
TGTGCCAGCAGTGAATTGGGGGCAGACGCCTACGAGCAGTACTTC
>TRBV9|TRBD2|.|TRBJ2-2
CASRRLAGDTGELFF
TGTGCCAGCCGGCGACTAGCGGGGGACACCGGGGAGCTGTTTTTT
>TRBV25-1|TRBD2|.|TRBJ2-5
CASSEGRGGARETQYF
TGTGCCAGCAGTGAAGGGCGCGGGGGGGCCAGGGAGACCCAGTACTTC
>TRBV19|TRBD1|.|TRBJ1-5
CASSIQQGMGNQPQHF
TGTGCCAGTAGTATCCAACAGGGGATGGGCAATCAGCCCCAGCATTTT
>TRBV4-1|.|.|TRBJ2-2
CASRRTDLNTGELFF
TGCGCCAGCAGGCGGACGGATCTGAACACCGGGGAGCTGTTTTTT